This TCR beta chain was profiled in a study of Ad26.COV2.S vaccination and SARS-CoV-2 variants. Broader study findings: Substantial post-vaccination breadth of spike-specific CD8+ and CD4+ T cell responses was reported.

With regard to this clone: Its antigen is not identified.

Here immunoSEQ multiplex PCR was the method, and the copy in TCRdb shows in-frame clones only, minus some. The table shows about 350,000 clones, with 85% occurring only once. Deletions cut 7 bases from V and 3 bases from J, with 10 bases between. Germline-derived CDR1 and CDR2 are LNHDA and SQIVND (reference sequence). The CDR3 length is 13 residues. Specified treatment: approximately 18 received Ad26.COV2.S at low or high dose, single or two shots; about 5 received placebo; per-sample allocation not given. Specimen acquisition occurred on day 63 following the initial vaccine or placebo injection. The clonotype comes from a person between 18 and 65 years old who received the Ad26.COV2.S COVID-19 vaccine or a placebo. The gene calls are TRBV19 and TRBJ1-5; D not resolved. The sample in question was peripheral blood, obtained in a trial of Ad26.COV2.S vaccine versus placebo. Here the CDR3 reads CASIGQFNQPQHF. CDR3 nucleotides: TGTGCCAGTATCGGTCAGTTCAATCAGCCCCAGCATTTT. The whole variable domain, remainder taken from reference TRBV19 and TRBJ1-5, is DGGITQSPKYLFRKEGQNVTLSCEQNLNHDAMYWYRQDPGQGLRLIYYSQIVNDFQKGDIAEGYSVSREKKESFPLTVTSAQKNPTAFYLCASIGQFNQPQHFGDGTRLSIL.